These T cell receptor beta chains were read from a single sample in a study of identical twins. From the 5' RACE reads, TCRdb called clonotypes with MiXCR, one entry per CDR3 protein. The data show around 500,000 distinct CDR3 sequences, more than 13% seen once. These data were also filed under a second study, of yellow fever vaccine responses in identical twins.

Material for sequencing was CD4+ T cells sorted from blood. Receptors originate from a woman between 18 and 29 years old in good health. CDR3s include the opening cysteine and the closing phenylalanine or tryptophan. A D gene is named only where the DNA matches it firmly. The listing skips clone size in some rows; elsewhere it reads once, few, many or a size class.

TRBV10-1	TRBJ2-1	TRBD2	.	CASSPLAGGQGEQFF	TGCGCCAGCAGTCCCCTTGCGGGAGGGCAGGGGGAGCAGTTCTTC
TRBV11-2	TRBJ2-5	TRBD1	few	CASSPSLQGREGKTQYF	TGTGCCAGCAGCCCGAGCCTACAGGGGAGAGAGGGGAAGACCCAGTACTTC
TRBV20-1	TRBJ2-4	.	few	CSARATVSKNIQYF	TGCAGTGCTAGGGCCACGGTATCCAAAAACATTCAGTACTTC
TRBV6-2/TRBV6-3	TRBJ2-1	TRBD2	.	CASLEAGGGLGLYNEQFF	TGTGCCAGCCTCGAAGCGGGGGGAGGCCTGGGGCTCTACAATGAGCAGTTCTTC
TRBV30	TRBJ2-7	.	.	CAWSLGRVYEQYF	TGTGCCTGGAGTCTAGGCAGGGTCTACGAGCAGTACTTC
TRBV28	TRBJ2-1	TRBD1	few	CASSSKTGWIRMAEQFF	TGTGCCAGCAGTTCGAAGACAGGGTGGATTCGTATGGCTGAGCAGTTCTTC
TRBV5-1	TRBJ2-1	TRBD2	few	CASSLGLAGYAYNEQFF	TGCGCCAGCAGCTTGGGATTAGCGGGATATGCCTACAATGAGCAGTTCTTC
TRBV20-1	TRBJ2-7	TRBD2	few	CSAREYGRGYEQYF	TGCAGTGCTAGAGAGTACGGGAGGGGGTACGAGCAGTACTTC
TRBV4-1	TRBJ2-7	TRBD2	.	CASSQGPLASGVAYEQYF	TGCGCCAGCAGCCAAGGGCCTTTGGCTAGCGGCGTAGCCTACGAGCAGTACTTC
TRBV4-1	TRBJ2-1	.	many	CASSQVDMGISYNEQFF	TGCGCCAGCAGCCAGGTTGATATGGGTATCTCCTACAATGAGCAGTTCTTC
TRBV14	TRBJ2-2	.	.	CASRRDFTGELFF	TGTGCCAGCAGGAGGGACTTCACCGGGGAGCTGTTTTTT
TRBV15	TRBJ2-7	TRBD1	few	CATSRGGTGAYEQYF	TGTGCCACCAGCAGAGGCGGGACAGGGGCTTACGAGCAGTACTTC
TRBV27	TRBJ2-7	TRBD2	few	CASSLSRASGGQLYEQYF	TGTGCCAGCAGTTTATCTCGGGCTAGCGGGGGGCAACTCTACGAGCAGTACTTC
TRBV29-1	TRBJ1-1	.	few	CSATKGPMNTEAFF	TGCAGCGCGACGAAGGGACCGATGAACACTGAAGCTTTCTTT
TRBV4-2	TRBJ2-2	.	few	CASSARDTYTGELFF	TGTGCCAGCAGCGCCCGGGACACCTACACCGGGGAGCTGTTTTTT
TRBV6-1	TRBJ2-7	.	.	CASNPTGDMTYEQYF	TGTGCCAGCAACCCAACGGGGGACATGACCTACGAGCAGTACTTC
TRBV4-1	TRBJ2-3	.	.	CASSQRDYSSTDTQYF	TGCGCCAGCAGCCAACGTGACTACTCTAGCACAGATACGCAGTATTTT
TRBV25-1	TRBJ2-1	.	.	CASSDSTTTPYNEQFF	TGTGCCAGCAGTGATTCTACCACAACGCCCTACAATGAGCAGTTCTTC
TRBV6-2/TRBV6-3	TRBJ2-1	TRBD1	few	CASSYSTRRTGAHEQFF	TGTGCCAGCAGTTACTCGACACGGAGGACAGGGGCCCATGAGCAGTTCTTC
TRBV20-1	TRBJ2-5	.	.	CSARNDLKYQETQYF	TGCAGTGCTAGGAATGACTTGAAGTACCAAGAGACCCAGTACTTC
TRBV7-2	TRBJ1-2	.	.	CASSQLTGNGYTF	TGTGCCAGCAGCCAACTCACAGGGAATGGCTACACCTTC
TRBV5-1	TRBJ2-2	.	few	CASGFQVGAILDTGELFF	TGCGCCAGCGGATTTCAGGTGGGGGCCATACTCGACACCGGGGAGCTGTTTTTT
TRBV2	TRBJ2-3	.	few	CASRPNTDTQYF	TGTGCCAGCAGGCCGAACACAGATACGCAGTATTTT
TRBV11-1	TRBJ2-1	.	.	CASSSDTHGGRNEQFF	TGTGCCAGCAGCTCGGACACCCACGGAGGTAGGAATGAGCAGTTCTTC
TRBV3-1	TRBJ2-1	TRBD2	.	CASSRSGSEEQFF	TGTGCCAGCAGCCGAAGCGGGAGTGAAGAGCAGTTCTTC
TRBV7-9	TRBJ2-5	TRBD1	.	CASSLDQGAAETQYF	TGTGCCAGCAGCTTAGACCAGGGGGCCGCGGAGACCCAGTACTTC
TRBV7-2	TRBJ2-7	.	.	CASSFGAGEQYF	TGTGCCAGCAGCTTCGGGGCGGGGGAGCAGTACTTC
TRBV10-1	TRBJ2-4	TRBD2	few	CASSETAGTSIQYF	TGCGCCAGCAGTGAGACAGCCGGGACTAGCATTCAGTACTTC
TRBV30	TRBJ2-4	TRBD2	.	CAWSVSGSGPIAKNIQYF	TGTGCCTGGAGTGTTAGCGGGAGTGGGCCTATAGCCAAAAACATTCAGTACTTC
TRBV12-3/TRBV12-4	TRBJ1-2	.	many	CASSFGGRSGYTF	TGTGCCAGCAGTTTCGGGGGGCGAAGTGGCTACACCTTC
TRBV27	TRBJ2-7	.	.	CASSFKGDYEQYF	TGTGCCAGCAGTTTTAAAGGCGACTACGAGCAGTACTTC
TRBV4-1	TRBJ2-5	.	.	CASSQGVGASYQETQYF	TGCGCCAGCAGCCAAGGGGTGGGGGCGTCGTACCAAGAGACCCAGTACTTC
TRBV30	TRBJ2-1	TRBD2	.	CAWSALAGGYEQFF	TGTGCCTGGAGTGCACTAGCGGGAGGCTATGAGCAGTTCTTC
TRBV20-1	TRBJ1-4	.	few	CSARSGVGEKLFF	TGCAGTGCTAGGTCCGGGGTTGGTGAAAAACTGTTTTTT
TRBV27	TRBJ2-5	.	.	CASSAWTEETQYF	TGTGCCAGCAGTGCGTGGACAGAAGAGACCCAGTACTTC
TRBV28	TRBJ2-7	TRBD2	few	CATRSSGSYEQYF	TGTGCCACCCGGAGTAGCGGGAGTTACGAGCAGTACTTC
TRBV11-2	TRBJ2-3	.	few	CASSRDGGSTDTQYF	TGTGCCAGCAGCCGGGACGGAGGTTCGACAGATACGCAGTATTTT
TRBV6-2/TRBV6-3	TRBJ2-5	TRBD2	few	CASSPQTSRRHGETQYF	TGTGCCAGCAGTCCTCAGACTAGCAGGCGTCATGGAGAGACCCAGTACTTC
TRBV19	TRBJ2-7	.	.	CASSQDPRAEQYF	TGTGCCAGTAGTCAGGACCCCCGGGCCGAGCAGTACTTC
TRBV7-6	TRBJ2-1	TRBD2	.	CASSRAGTSGGRSYNEQFF	TGTGCCAGCAGCCGAGCCGGGACTAGCGGGGGCCGCTCCTACAATGAGCAGTTCTTC
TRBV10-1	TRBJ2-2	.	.	CASSEFRNTGELFF	TGCGCCAGCAGTGAATTCCGCAACACCGGGGAGCTGTTTTTT
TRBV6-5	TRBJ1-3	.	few	CASSSLGVPGNTIYF	TGTGCCAGCAGTTCGTTGGGCGTACCCGGAAACACCATATATTTT
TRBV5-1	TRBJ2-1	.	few	CASSPRVGTLNEQFF	TGCGCCAGCAGTCCCAGGGTGGGGACTCTTAATGAGCAGTTCTTC
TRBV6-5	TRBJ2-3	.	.	CASSYESRDTDTQYF	TGTGCCAGCAGTTACGAATCCAGGGACACAGATACGCAGTATTTT
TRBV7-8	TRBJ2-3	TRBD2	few	CATRPSGSTDTQYF	TGTGCCACCAGGCCTAGCGGTAGCACAGATACGCAGTATTTT
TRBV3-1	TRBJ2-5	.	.	CASSPPGTQETQYF	TGTGCCAGCAGCCCCCCAGGGACACAAGAGACCCAGTACTTC
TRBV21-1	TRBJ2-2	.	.	CASSKDAGPANTGELFF	TGTGCCAGCAGCAAAGATGCGGGACCCGCGAACACCGGGGAGCTGTTTTTT
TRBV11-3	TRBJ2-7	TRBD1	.	CASSLGRGIYEQYF	TGTGCCAGCAGCTTAGGCAGGGGGATCTACGAGCAGTACTTC
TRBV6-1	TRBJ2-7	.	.	CASSEWGPYEQYF	TGTGCCAGCAGTGAATGGGGCCCCTACGAGCAGTACTTC
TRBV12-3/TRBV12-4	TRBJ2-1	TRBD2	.	CASSLPGTSGGDEQFF	TGTGCCAGCAGTTTACCCGGGACTAGCGGGGGCGATGAGCAGTTCTTC
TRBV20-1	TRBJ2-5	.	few	CSVRGTKETQYF	TGCAGTGTAAGGGGTACGAAAGAGACCCAGTACTTC
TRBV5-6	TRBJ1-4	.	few	CASSLARQLATNEKLFF	TGTGCCAGCAGCTTGGCCCGGCAGCTAGCAACTAATGAAAAACTGTTTTTT
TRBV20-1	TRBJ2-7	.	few	CSAPEGSHYEQYF	TGCAGTGCTCCTGAAGGTAGCCACTACGAGCAGTACTTC
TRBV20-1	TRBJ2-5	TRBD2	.	CSASALAGTETQYF	TGCAGTGCTAGTGCACTAGCGGGAACGGAGACCCAGTACTTC
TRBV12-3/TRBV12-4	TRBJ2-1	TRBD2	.	CASSPGGGEQFF	TGTGCCAGCAGCCCGGGGGGAGGTGAGCAGTTCTTC
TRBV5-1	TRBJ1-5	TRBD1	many	CASSRTGNGPQHF	TGCGCCAGCAGCCGGACAGGGAACGGGCCCCAGCATTTT
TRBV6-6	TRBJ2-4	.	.	CASRYLGENIQYF	TGTGCCAGCAGGTACCTTGGCGAAAACATTCAGTACTTC